The T cell receptor beta chain described here comes from a study of T cell repertoires in cytomegalovirus infection. About the study: The authors used CMV epitopes that were HLA-C-restricted (recently identified) and HLA-B-restricted (well studied). CMV infection plus the matching HLA type was flagged by public TCR beta signatures.

Study outcomes and limitations: The study identified carriers of CMV plus the relevant HLA from cumulative public TCR beta family frequency. The ex vivo response was dominated by HLA-C-restricted CMV-specific TCR beta clonotypes.

CDR1 and CDR2 (germline): SNHLY, FYNNEI. The CDR3 is 16 amino acids. Losses at the gene ends were 6 bases for V and 1 base for J; bases not matched to a gene: 11. There are a few counts of this clonotype. What it binds is not known. TCRdb analysed the reads with MiXCR anew, one entry per CDR3 protein. Here the sample spans approximately 990,000 distinct CDR3 sequences, roughly 30% being singletons. The chain links TRBV2 to TRBJ2-5; 7 bases agree with TRBD1. This receptor was obtained from a human donor in good health (CMV status not recorded). Some clones in this sample may be carry-over from other donors' samples. Sequences were derived from cultured CD8+ T cells from PBMCs, sampled from culture after CMV antigen stimulation. CDR3 sequence reads: CASSAGTASPQETQYF. DNA of the CDR3: TGTGCCAGCAGCGCTGGGACAGCCAGCCCCCAAGAGACCCAGTACTTC. Supplemented by reference TRBV2 and TRBJ2-5, the full variable domain reads EPEVTQTPSHQVTQMGQEVILRCVPISNHLYFYWYRQILGQKVEFLVSFYNNEISEKSEIFDDQFSVERPDGSNFTLKIRSTKLEDSAMYFCASSAGTASPQETQYFGPGTRLLVL.